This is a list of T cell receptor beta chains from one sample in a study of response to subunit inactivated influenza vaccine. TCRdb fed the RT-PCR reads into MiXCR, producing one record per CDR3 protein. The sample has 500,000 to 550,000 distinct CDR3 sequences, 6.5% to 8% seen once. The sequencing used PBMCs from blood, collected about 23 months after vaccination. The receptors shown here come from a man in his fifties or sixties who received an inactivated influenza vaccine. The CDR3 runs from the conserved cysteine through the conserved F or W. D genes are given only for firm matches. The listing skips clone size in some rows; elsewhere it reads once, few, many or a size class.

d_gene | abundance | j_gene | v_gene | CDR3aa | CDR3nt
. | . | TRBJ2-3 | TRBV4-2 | CASSQEKTRGDTQYF | TGTGCCAGCAGCCAAGAAAAGACGAGAGGGGATACGCAGTATTTT
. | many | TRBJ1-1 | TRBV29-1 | CSVDISYTEAFF | TGCAGCGTCGACATTAGTTACACTGAAGCTTTCTTT
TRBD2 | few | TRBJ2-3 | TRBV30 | CAWSVQAGASDTQYF | TGTGCCTGGAGTGTACAAGCGGGAGCCTCAGATACGCAGTATTTT
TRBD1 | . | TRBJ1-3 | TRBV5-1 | CASSLGQGFSGNTIYF | TGCGCCAGCAGCTTGGGACAGGGCTTTTCTGGAAACACCATATATTTT
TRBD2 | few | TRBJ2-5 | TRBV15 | CATSKLAEETQYF | TGTGCCACCAGCAAACTAGCGGAAGAGACCCAGTACTTC
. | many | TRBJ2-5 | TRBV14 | CASSRGSLGTQYF | TGTGCCAGCAGCCGGGGCTCTCTGGGGACCCAGTACTTC
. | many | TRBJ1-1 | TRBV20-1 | CSVGWGEAFF | TGCAGTGTTGGCTGGGGCGAAGCTTTCTTT
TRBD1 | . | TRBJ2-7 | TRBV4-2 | CASSQVRDSSYEQYF | TGTGCCAGCAGCCAAGTTCGGGACAGCTCCTACGAGCAGTACTTC
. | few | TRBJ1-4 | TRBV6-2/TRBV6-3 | CASSYAGTFEKLFF | TGTGCCAGCAGTTACGCCGGGACCTTTGAAAAACTGTTTTTT
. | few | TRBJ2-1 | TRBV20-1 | CSARGPLSNEQFF | TGCAGTGCTAGGGGACCCCTTAGCAATGAGCAGTTCTTC
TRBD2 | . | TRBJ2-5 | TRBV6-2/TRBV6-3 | CASSPGLAGGYNQETQYF | TGTGCCAGCAGTCCCGGACTAGCGGGGGGCTATAACCAAGAGACCCAGTACTTC
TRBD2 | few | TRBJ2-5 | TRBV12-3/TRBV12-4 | CASSLEGTSGSTQYF | TGTGCCAGCAGTTTAGAGGGGACTAGCGGTTCGACCCAGTACTTC
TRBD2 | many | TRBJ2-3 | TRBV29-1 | CSVEEGLAGYTDTQYF | TGCAGCGTTGAAGAGGGACTAGCGGGGTACACAGATACGCAGTATTTT
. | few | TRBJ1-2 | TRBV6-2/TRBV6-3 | CASSYTALGYGYTF | TGTGCCAGCAGTTACACAGCATTGGGGTATGGCTACACCTTC
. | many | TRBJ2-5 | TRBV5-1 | CASSFTGKETQYF | TGCGCCAGCAGCTTTACGGGAAAAGAGACCCAGTACTTC
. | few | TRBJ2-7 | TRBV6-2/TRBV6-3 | CASSTLSGVSGEQYF | TGTGCCAGCAGTACTCTGAGTGGGGTGTCGGGCGAGCAGTACTTC
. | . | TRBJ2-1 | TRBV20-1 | CSATVYNEQFF | TGCAGTGCTACGGTATACAATGAGCAGTTCTTC
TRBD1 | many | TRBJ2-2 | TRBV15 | CATSSYTGGYVDGELFF | TGTGCCACCAGCAGTTACACAGGGGGCTACGTAGACGGGGAGCTGTTTTTT
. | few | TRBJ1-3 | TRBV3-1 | CASSQQTGLSGNTIYF | TGTGCCAGCAGCCAACAGACAGGCCTCTCTGGAAACACCATATATTTT
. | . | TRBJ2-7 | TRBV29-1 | CSVDMGHYEQYF | TGCAGCGTTGACATGGGGCACTACGAGCAGTACTTC
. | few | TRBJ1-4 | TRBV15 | CATSHPTRVEDEKLFF | TGTGCCACCAGCCACCCAACAAGGGTAGAGGATGAAAAACTGTTTTTT
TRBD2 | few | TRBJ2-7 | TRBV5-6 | CASRSAGGVDEQYF | TGTGCCAGCAGGTCAGCGGGGGGCGTGGATGAGCAGTACTTC
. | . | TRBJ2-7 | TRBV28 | CASRGVGPYEQYF | TGTGCCAGCAGGGGGGTAGGGCCCTACGAGCAGTACTTC
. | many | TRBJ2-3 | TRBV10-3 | CAIGAGTDTQYF | TGTGCCATCGGGGCGGGGACAGATACGCAGTATTTT
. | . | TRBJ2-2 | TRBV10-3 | CAISVDGELFF | TGTGCCATCAGTGTTGACGGGGAGCTGTTTTTT
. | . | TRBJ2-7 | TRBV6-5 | CASSYLTSVSSYEQYF | TGTGCCAGCAGTTACTTGACATCGGTCTCCTCCTACGAGCAGTACTTC
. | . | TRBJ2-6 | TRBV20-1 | CSARAQWANVLTF | TGCAGTGCTAGAGCCCAATGGGCCAACGTCCTGACTTTC
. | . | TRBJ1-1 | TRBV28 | CASSLLGYTEAFF | TGTGCCAGCAGTTTATTAGGGTACACTGAAGCTTTCTTT
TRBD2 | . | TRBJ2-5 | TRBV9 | CASSVGLAGGKETQYF | TGTGCCAGCAGCGTAGGACTAGCGGGAGGGAAAGAGACCCAGTACTTC
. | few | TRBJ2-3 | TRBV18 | CASSPDYGGRADTQYF | TGTGCCAGCTCACCGGATTACGGGGGGCGGGCAGATACGCAGTATTTT
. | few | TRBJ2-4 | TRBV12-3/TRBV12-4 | CASSLSFRAGASKNIQYF | TGTGCCAGCAGTTTGTCGTTTCGGGCAGGGGCGTCCAAAAACATTCAGTACTTC
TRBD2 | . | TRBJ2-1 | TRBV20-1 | CSARGLAGSSYNEQFF | TGCAGTGCTAGGGGGCTAGCGGGAAGCTCCTACAATGAGCAGTTCTTC
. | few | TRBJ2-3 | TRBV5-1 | CASSSDWGDTQYF | TGCGCCAGCAGCTCGGACTGGGGAGATACGCAGTATTTT
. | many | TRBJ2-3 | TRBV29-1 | CSVSRGNTDTQYF | TGCAGCGTTTCCCGTGGGAACACAGATACGCAGTATTTT
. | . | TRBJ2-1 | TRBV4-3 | CASSQGGTISYNEQFF | TGCGCCAGCAGCCAAGGAGGGACAATTTCCTACAATGAGCAGTTCTTC
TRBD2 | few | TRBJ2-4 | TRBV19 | CASSAPSSGRKNIQYF | TGTGCCAGTAGTGCGCCTTCTAGCGGGAGAAAAAACATTCAGTACTTC
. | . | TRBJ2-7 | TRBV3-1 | CASSQAGVHEQYF | TGTGCCAGCAGCCAAGCAGGGGTCCACGAGCAGTACTTC
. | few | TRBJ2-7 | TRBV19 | CASSSPASYEQYF | TGTGCCAGTAGTTCTCCGGCTTCCTACGAGCAGTACTTC
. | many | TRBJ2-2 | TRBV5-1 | CASSHILQLTGELFF | TGCGCCAGCAGCCACATACTACAGTTGACCGGGGAGCTGTTTTTT
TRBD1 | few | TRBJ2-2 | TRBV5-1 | CASSSGPGTGDTGELFF | TGCGCCAGCAGCTCCGGCCCTGGGACAGGGGACACCGGGGAGCTGTTTTTT
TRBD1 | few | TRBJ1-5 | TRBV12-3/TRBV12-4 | CASSLSRTGGALGNQPQHF | TGTGCCAGCAGTTTATCTCGGACAGGGGGCGCCCTTGGCAATCAGCCCCAGCATTTT
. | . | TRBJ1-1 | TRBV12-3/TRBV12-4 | CASSIAGTEAFF | TGTGCCAGCAGTATCGCAGGGACTGAAGCTTTCTTT
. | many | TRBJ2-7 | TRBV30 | CAWGPKGYEQYF | TGTGCCTGGGGCCCCAAGGGCTACGAGCAGTACTTC
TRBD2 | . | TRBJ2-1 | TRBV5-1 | CASSLAPSGESEQFF | TGCGCCAGCAGCTTGGCACCTAGCGGGGAGAGTGAGCAGTTCTTC
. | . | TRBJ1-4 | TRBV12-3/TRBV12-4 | CASSLEGSGEKLFF | TGTGCCAGCAGTTTAGAGGGAAGTGGTGAAAAACTGTTTTTT